These T cell receptor beta chains were read from a single sample in a study of blood T cell repertoires in COVID-19. The data were produced by immunoSEQ multiplex PCR, yet TCRdb's version contains in-frame clones alone and is incomplete. The sample consists of some 390,000 clones, around 84% of them appearing once. Sequencing was done on a sample of peripheral blood. Source of these receptors: a human donor in a cohort sampled during active COVID-19. Both conserved end residues are trimmed from each CDR3. A D gene is named only where the DNA matches it firmly.

V,J,D,CDR3
TRBV5-5,TRBJ2-2,.,ASRQDTGELF
TRBV30,TRBJ1-5,.,AWSVQGDQPQH
TRBV3-1/TRBV3-2,TRBJ1-2,TRBD1,ASSQERGLGYT
TRBV18,TRBJ2-3,.,ASSPISTDTQY
TRBV27,TRBJ2-3,TRBD2,ASSKWRLEGRAATQY
TRBV11-3,TRBJ2-3,.,ASSSGDRLTDTQY
TRBV30,TRBJ2-1,TRBD2,AWSPLLGLAGGDEQF
TRBV4-1,TRBJ1-5,TRBD1,ASSQVGQLVQPQH
TRBV18,TRBJ2-1,.,ASSPGTTRGRQF
TRBV5-4,TRBJ2-7,.,ASSADLESYEQY
TRBV6-6,TRBJ2-1,TRBD2,ASTSGTSLNNEQF
TRBV2,TRBJ1-6,.,ASSGDRQASPLH
TRBV2,TRBJ1-1,.,ASSEAPRVGVIFNMNTEAF
TRBV28,TRBJ1-1,.,ASSSWGGQNTEAF
TRBV11-2,TRBJ2-1,TRBD2,ASSLASGGAFDEQF
TRBV28,TRBJ2-7,.,ASREYYEQY
TRBV3-1/TRBV3-2,TRBJ1-2,TRBD1,ASSQTTGDYGYT
TRBV27,TRBJ2-1,TRBD1,ASSFFRDRGDEQF
TRBV25-1,TRBJ1-1,.,ASSEPSRGETEAF
TRBV7-8,TRBJ2-5,TRBD1,ASSLWGQGAVETQY
TRBV25-1,TRBJ2-1,.,ASSEFGGSYNEQF
TRBV4-1,TRBJ2-7,TRBD1,ASSQLLAPTGPYYEQY
TRBV5-4,TRBJ2-7,.,ASSPSPQGFLGEQY
TRBV5-5,TRBJ2-7,.,ASSPDRRDYEQY
TRBV4-1,TRBJ2-7,TRBD2,ASSQDLGRVEQY
TRBV6-5,TRBJ1-1,.,ASRLAANTEAF
TRBV28,TRBJ2-7,TRBD2,ASSFQILAGSYEQY
TRBV19,TRBJ2-2,.,ASSEGLSGELF
TRBV18,TRBJ2-3,.,ASSPGLNTDTQY
TRBV6-5,TRBJ1-3,TRBD1,ASSTGTGSGNTIY
TRBV7-8,TRBJ2-1,.,ASSQSILLYNEQF
TRBV11-2,TRBJ2-5,.,ASSLDPGAQGTQY
TRBV28,TRBJ1-2,TRBD1,ASGETGGDGYT
TRBV30,TRBJ1-2,.,AWSVRERGGERGYT
TRBV3-1/TRBV3-2,TRBJ1-1,.,ASSQSVPNTEAF
TRBV28,TRBJ1-1,.,ASSGTDFIGNTEAF
TRBV3-1/TRBV3-2,TRBJ2-1,TRBD2,ASSQEGAGGYNEQF
TRBV7-8,TRBJ2-7,.,ASTRGAGLLSYEQY
TRBV2,TRBJ1-2,.,ASSEWTDNYGYT
TRBV2,TRBJ2-3,.,ASSEGRATDTQY
TRBV28,TRBJ2-1,TRBD1,ASSLAQGLVNEQF
TRBV30,TRBJ1-4,.,ASTRMGVGNEKLF
TRBV6-5,TRBJ1-2,.,ASSFGTSYGYT
TRBV10-3,TRBJ2-2,TRBD2,AISPREVAGELF
TRBV5-1,TRBJ1-3,TRBD1,ASSLQQGISGNTIY
TRBV5-8,TRBJ1-6,TRBD1,ASSSGTGVSPLH
TRBV5-1,TRBJ1-3,.,ASSLGRRTGTIY
TRBV19,TRBJ2-3,.,ASSSNSDTQY
TRBV28,TRBJ2-3,TRBD2,ASSVLAVKDTQY
TRBV7-2,TRBJ1-2,.,ASSPSLGADGSYGYT
TRBV19,TRBJ2-7,TRBD2,ASTLGLNSYEQY
TRBV30,TRBJ2-2,TRBD1,AWQGARTGELF
TRBV30,TRBJ1-6,TRBD1,AWSTGGLNSPLH